The T cell receptor (beta chain) described here comes from a study of blood T cell repertoires in COVID-19. At the level of the study: Samples of COVID-19 (acute and convalescent) were obtained from the United States, Italy and Spain. The cDNA or gDNA used as material had been derived from T cells, B-cell-depleted T cells, or PBMCs.

Trimming took off 0 bases at V and 4 bases at J, with 10 bases between the two ends. This CDR3 region has 14 residues. In germline, CDR1 is SGHRS, CDR2 YFSETQ. Seattle researchers signed up patients amid active infection and tracked them longitudinally. Study processing details: Amplification from reference gene primers served as the basis for estimated nucleated cell counts. Clones were sequenced by immunoSEQ multiplex PCR, and TCRdb holds only the in-frame ones, with some missing. Clone size and the V and J calls come from that table; the DNA yielded D and trimming. The table has approximately 500,000 clones, approximately 91% seen once.

The chain carries TRBV5-1 and TRBJ1-2, with D hard to call. Specimen: peripheral blood. This sequence originates from a woman aged 50 to 60 with COVID-19, enrolled during active disease. The DNA for the CDR3 is TGCGCCAGCAGCTTGGTCGACGGAGTCTATGGCTACACCTTC. It encodes CASSLVDGVYGYTF.